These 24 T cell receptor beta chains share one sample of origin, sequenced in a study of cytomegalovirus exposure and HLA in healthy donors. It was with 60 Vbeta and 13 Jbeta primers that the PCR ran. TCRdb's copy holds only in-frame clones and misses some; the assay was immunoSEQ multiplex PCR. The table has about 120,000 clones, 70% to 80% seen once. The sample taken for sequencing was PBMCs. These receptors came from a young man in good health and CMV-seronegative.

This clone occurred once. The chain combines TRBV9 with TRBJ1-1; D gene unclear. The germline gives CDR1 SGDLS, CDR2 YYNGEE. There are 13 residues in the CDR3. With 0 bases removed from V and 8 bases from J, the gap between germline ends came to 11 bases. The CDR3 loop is CASSVAPGGEAFF. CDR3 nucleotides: TGTGCCAGCAGCGTAGCTCCGGGAGGCGAAGCTTTCTTT. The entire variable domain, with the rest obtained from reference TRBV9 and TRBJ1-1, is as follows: DSGVTQTPKHLITATGQRVTLRCSPRSGDLSVYWYQQSLDQGLQFLIQYYNGEERAKGNILERFSAQQFPDLHSELNLSSLELGDSALYFCASSVAPGGEAFFGQGTRLTVV.

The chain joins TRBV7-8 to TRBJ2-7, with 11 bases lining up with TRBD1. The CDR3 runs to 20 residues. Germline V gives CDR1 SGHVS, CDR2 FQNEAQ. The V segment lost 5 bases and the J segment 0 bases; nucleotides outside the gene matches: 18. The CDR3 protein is CASSLAGQGGKAGGSYEQYV. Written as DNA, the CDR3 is TGTGCCAGCAGCCTCGCGGGACAGGGGGGAAAGGCGGGAGGCTCCTACGAGCAGTACGTC.

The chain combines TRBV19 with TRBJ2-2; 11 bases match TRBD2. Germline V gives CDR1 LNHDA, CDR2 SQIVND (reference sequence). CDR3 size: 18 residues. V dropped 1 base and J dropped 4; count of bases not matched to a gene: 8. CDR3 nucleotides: TGTGCCAGTAGTATAGTTAGCGGGAGGGCCCTCGGCACCGGGGAGCTGTTTTTT. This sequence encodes CASSIVSGRALGTGELFF.

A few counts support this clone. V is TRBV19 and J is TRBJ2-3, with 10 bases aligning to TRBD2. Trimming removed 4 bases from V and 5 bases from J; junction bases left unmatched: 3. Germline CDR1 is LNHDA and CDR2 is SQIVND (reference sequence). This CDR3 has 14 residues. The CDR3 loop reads CASSTAGGGDTQYF. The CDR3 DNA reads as TGTGCCAGTAGTACAGCGGGAGGGGGAGATACGCAGTATTTT. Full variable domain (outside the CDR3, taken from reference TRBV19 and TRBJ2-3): DGGITQSPKYLFRKEGQNVTLSCEQNLNHDAMYWYRQDPGQGLRLIYYSQIVNDFQKGDIAEGYSVSREKKESFPLTVTSAQKNPTAFYLCASSTAGGGDTQYFGPGTRLTVL.

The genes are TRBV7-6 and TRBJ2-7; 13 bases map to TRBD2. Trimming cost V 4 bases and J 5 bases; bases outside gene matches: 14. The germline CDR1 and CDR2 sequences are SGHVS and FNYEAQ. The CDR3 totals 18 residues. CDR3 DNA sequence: TGTGCCAGCAGCTCCCCTAGGACTAGCGGGAGATCTCTTCACGAGCAGTACTTC. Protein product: CASSSPRTSGRSLHEQYF.

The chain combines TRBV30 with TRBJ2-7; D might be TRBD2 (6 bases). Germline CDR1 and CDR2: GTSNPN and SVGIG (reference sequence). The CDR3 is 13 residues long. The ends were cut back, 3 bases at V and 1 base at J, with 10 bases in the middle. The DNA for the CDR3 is TGTGCCTGGAGAGCGGGCCCATCCTACGAGCAGTACTTC. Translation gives CAWRAGPSYEQYF.

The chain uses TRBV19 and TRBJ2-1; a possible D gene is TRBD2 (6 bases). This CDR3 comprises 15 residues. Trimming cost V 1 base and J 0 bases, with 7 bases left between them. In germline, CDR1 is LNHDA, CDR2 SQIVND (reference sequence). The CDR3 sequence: CASSIGGDSYNEQFF. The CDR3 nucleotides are TGTGCCAGTAGTATAGGGGGGGACTCCTACAATGAGCAGTTCTTC.

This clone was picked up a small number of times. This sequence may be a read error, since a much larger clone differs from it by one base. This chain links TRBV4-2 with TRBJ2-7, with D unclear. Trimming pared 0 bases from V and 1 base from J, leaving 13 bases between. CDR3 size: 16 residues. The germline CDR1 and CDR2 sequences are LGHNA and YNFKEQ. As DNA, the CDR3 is TGTGCCAGCAGCCAAGAAGGTCGGGTTTGGTCCTACGAGCAGTACGTC. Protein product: CASSQEGRVWSYEQYV.

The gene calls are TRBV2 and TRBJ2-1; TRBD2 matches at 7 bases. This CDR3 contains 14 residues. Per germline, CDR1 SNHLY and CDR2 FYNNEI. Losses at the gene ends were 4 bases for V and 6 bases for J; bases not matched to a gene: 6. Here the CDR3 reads CASSVAGVGNEQFF. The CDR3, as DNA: TGTGCCAGCAGTGTTGCGGGAGTTGGCAATGAGCAGTTCTTC.

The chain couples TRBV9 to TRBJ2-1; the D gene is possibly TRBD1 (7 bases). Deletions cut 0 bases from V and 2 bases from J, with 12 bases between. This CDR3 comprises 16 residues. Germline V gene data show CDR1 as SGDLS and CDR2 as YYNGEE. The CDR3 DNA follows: TGTGCCAGCAGCGTAGCCCCAGGGGGGACCTACAATGAGCAGTTCTTC. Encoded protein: CASSVAPGGTYNEQFF.

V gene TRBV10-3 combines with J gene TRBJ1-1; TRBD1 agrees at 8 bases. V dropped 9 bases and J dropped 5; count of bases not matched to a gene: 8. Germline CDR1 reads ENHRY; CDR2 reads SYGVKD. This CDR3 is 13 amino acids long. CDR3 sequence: CAMSRTGSTEAFF. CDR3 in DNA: TGTGCCATGAGCCGGACAGGGTCGACTGAAGCTTTCTTT.

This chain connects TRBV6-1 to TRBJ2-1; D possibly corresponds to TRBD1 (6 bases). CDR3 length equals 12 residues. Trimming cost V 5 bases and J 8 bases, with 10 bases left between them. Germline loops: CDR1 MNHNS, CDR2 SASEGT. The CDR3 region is CASSRTAYEQFF. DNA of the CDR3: TGTGCCAGCAGTCGGACAGCTTATGAGCAGTTCTTC.

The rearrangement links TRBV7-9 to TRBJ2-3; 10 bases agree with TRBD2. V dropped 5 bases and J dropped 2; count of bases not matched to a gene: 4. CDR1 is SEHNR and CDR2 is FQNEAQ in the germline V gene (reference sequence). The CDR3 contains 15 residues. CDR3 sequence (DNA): TGTGCCAGCAGCCGACTAGCGGGCTACACAGATACGCAGTATTTT. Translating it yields CASSRLAGYTDTQYF. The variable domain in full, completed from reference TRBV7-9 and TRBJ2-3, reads DTGVSQNPRHKITKRGQNVTFRCDPISEHNRLYWYRQTLGQGPEFLTYFQNEAQLEKSRLLSDRFSAERPKGSFSTLEIQRTEQGDSAMYLCASSRLAGYTDTQYFGPGTRLTVL.

Here the CDR3 reads CASSMARGQPQHF. For the CDR3, the DNA is TGTGCCAGTAGTATGGCCAGAGGTCAGCCCCAGCATTTT. The V and J genes are TRBV19 and TRBJ1-5; D remains ambiguous. Germline V CDR1 and CDR2: LNHDA, SQIVND (reference sequence). The CDR3 totals 13 residues. Trimming shortened V by 3 bases and J by 6 bases, and 9 bases separated the two germline ends. Full variable domain (remainder filled in from reference TRBV19 and TRBJ1-5): DGGITQSPKYLFRKEGQNVTLSCEQNLNHDAMYWYRQDPGQGLRLIYYSQIVNDFQKGDIAEGYSVSREKKESFPLTVTSAQKNPTAFYLCASSMARGQPQHFGDGTRLSIL.

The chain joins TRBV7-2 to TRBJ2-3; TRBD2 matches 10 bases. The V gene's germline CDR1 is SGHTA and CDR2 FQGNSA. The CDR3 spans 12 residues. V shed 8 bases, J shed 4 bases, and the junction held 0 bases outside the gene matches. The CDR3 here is CASGLAADTQYF. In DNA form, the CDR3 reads TGTGCCAGCGGACTAGCGGCAGATACGCAGTATTTT. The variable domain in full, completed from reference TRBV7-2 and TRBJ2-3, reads GAGVSQSPSNKVTEKGKDVELRCDPISGHTALYWYRQSLGQGLEFLIYFQGNSAPDKSGLPSDRFSAERTGGSVSTLTIQRTQQEDSAVYLCASGLAADTQYFGPGTRLTVL.

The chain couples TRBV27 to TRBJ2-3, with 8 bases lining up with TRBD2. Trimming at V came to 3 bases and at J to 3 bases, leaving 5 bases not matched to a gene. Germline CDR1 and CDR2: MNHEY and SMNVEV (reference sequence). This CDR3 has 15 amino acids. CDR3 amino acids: CASSFSAGGTDTQYF. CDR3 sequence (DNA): TGTGCCAGCAGTTTCTCGGCGGGAGGAACAGATACGCAGTATTTT.

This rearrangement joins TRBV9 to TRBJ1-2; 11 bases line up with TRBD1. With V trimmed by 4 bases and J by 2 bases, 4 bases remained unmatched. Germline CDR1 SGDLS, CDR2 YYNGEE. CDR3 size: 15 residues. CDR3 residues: CASSTRTGGNYGYTF. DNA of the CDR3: TGTGCCAGCAGCACCCGGACAGGGGGCAACTATGGCTACACCTTC.

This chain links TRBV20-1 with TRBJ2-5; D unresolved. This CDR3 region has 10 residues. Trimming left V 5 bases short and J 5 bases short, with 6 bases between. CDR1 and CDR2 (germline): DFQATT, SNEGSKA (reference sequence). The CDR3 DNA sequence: TGCAGTGCTGTGCAGGAGACCCAGTACTTC. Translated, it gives CSAVQETQYF.

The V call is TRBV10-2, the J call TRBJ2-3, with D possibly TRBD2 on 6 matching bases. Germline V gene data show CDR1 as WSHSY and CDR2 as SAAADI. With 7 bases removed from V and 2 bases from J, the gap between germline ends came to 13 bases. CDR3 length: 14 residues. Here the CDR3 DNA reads TGCGCCAGCACCTTGGGCGGGACCACAGATACGCAGTATTTT. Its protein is CASTLGGTTDTQYF.

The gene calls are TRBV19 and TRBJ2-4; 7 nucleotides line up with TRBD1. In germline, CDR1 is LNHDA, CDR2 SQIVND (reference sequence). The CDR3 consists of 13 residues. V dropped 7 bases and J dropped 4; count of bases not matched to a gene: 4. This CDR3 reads CASNEGQKNIQYF. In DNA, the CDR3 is TGTGCCAGTAACGAGGGACAGAAAAACATTCAGTACTTC.

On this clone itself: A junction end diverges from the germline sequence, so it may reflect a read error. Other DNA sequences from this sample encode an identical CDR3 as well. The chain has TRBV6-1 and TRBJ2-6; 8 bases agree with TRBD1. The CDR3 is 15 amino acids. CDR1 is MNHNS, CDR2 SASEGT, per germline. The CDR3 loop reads CASRGQGAGANVLTF. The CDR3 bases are TGTGCCAGCAGGGGTCAGGGGGCTGGAGCCAACGTCCTGACTTTC.

The CDR3, as DNA: TGTGCCATCAGTGAAAACGGAGATACGCAGTATTTT. Translation: CAISENGDTQYF. J is TRBJ2-3 and V is TRBV10-3, with D uncertain. Germline-derived CDR1 and CDR2 are ENHRY and SYGVKD. With 3 bases removed from V and 5 bases from J, the gap between germline ends came to 6 bases. This CDR3 has 12 amino acids.

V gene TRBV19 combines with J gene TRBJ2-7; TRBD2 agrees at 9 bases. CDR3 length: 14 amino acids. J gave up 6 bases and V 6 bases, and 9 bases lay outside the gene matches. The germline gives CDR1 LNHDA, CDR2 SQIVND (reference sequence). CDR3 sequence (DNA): TGTGCCAGTAGCCAGGGACTAGCCAGTCTCGAGCAGTACTTC. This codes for CASSQGLASLEQYF.

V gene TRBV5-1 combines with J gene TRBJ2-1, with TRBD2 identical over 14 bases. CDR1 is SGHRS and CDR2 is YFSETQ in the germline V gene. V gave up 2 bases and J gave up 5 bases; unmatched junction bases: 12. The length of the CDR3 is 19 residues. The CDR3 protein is CASSFTGLAGGRGNNEQFF. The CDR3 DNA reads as TGCGCCAGCAGCTTTACTGGACTAGCGGGAGGAAGGGGTAACAATGAGCAGTTCTTC.